The next 21 T cell receptor beta chains were all read from a single sample in a study of blood T cells in healthy people across ages (dated by TCRdb to the mid-2010s). The library was produced with 5' RACE. The listed sequencing device is Illumina HiSeq 2500. A second 7 to 11 cycle PCR used a sample-barcoded 5' primer and a J-beta primer mix. TCRdb cleaned the public reads at Q25 with fastp, built clones with MiXCR and kept in-frame beta chains. Merged by CDR3 protein, the rows form single entries marked with the most common genes and DNA. In all, the sample holds 1,100,000 or so distinct CDR3 sequences, and around 45% of those were seen once. The ten largest make up under 20% of the sample. What was sequenced was blood. These receptors were collected from a woman between 55 and 75 years old in good health.

The rearrangement uses TRBV7-9 and TRBJ2-7; possibly TRBD1 for D (5 bases). Per the germline V gene, CDR1 is SEHNR and CDR2 is FQNEAQ (reference sequence). Trimming took off 1 base at V and 6 bases at J, with 7 bases between the two ends. The CDR3 runs to 12 residues. Here the CDR3 DNA reads TGTGCCAGCAGCTTAGAAAGGGGCGAGCAGTACTTC. As protein: CASSLERGEQYF.

The V and J genes are TRBV5-6 and TRBJ2-7, with D unclear. Germline V gives CDR1 SGHDT, CDR2 YYEEEE. The CDR3 is 15 residues long. V lost 3 bases and J lost 2, with 15 bases in between. The CDR3 nucleotides are TGTGCCAGCAGCTCCTACAGAGGAGTGCCCTACGAGCAGTACTTC. Translation: CASSSYRGVPYEQYF.

The chain employs TRBV3-1 and TRBJ2-2, with D possibly matching TRBD2 (5 bases). Germline values: CDR1 LGHDT, CDR2 YNNKEL (reference sequence). This CDR3 is built from 15 residues. Between the trimmed V and J ends, which lost 4 bases and 4 bases, there was a span of 13 bases. The DNA for the CDR3 is TGTGCCAGCAGCCTGGTCCTAGCATCCACCGGGGAGCTGTTTTTT. As protein: CASSLVLASTGELFF.

This CDR3 reads CASSPVRDEQYF. CDR3 DNA sequence: TGTGCCAGCAGCCCCGTGCGGGACGAGCAGTACTTC. This rearrangement joins TRBV2 to TRBJ2-7, with D possibly being TRBD2 (5 bases). Looked up from germline, CDR1 is SNHLY and CDR2 is FYNNEI. The CDR3 is made up of 12 amino acids. The ends were cut back, 6 bases at V and 5 bases at J, with 11 bases in the middle. The variable domain in full, with the rest retrieved from reference TRBV2 and TRBJ2-7, is EPEVTQTPSHQVTQMGQEVILRCVPISNHLYFYWYRQILGQKVEFLVSFYNNEISEKSEIFDDQFSVERPDGSNFTLKIRSTKLEDSAMYFCASSPVRDEQYFGPGTRLTVT.

This clonotype occurred a few times. At one end, the junction sequence differs from germline, possibly due to a read error. This chain links TRBV27 with TRBJ2-7, with 9 nucleotides matching TRBD2. Germline V lookup: CDR1 MNHEY, CDR2 SMNVEV (reference sequence). CDR3 length equals 16 residues. The CDR3: CASSYRQGLAPYEQYF. The CDR3 DNA is TGTGCCAGCAGTTACAGACAAGGACTAGCGCCCTATGAGCAGTACTTC.

The chain combines TRBV28 with TRBJ2-3; 11 bases are a match to TRBD2. The CDR3 is 15 amino acids. V shed 7 bases, J shed 4 bases, and the junction held 7 bases outside the gene matches. CDR1 is MDHEN, CDR2 SYDVKM, per germline. The CDR3 coding sequence is TGTGCCAGCAAACTAGCGGGAGTTAACGCAGATACGCAGTATTTT. This sequence encodes CASKLAGVNADTQYF.

This chain joins TRBV10-2 and TRBJ2-7; D uncertain. This CDR3 has 15 residues. Germline CDR1 WSHSY, CDR2 SAAADI. V lost 3 bases and J 0 bases, leaving 12 bases between the germline ends. The CDR3 DNA reads as TGCGCCAGCAGTGACTCAGGCCTCAGCTCCTACGAGCAGTACTTC. As protein: CASSDSGLSSYEQYF.

The chain links TRBV10-3 to TRBJ2-1; 9 bases agree with TRBD2. The CDR3 has 17 amino acids. The germline V gene has CDR1 ENHRY and CDR2 SYGVKD. V was pared by 2 bases and J by 4 bases, with 9 bases of the junction left unmatched. The CDR3 region is CAISEGGGTSRYNEQFF. DNA for the CDR3: TGTGCCATCAGTGAGGGGGGCGGGACTAGCAGGTACAATGAGCAGTTCTTC.

This rearrangement joins TRBV10-3 to TRBJ2-6; D is undetermined. The CDR3 loop spans 12 amino acids. Germline V gives CDR1 ENHRY, CDR2 SYGVKD. Trimming took off 9 bases at V and 2 bases at J, with 5 bases between the two ends. The CDR3: CAISPGANVLTF. The CDR3 region has the DNA TGTGCCATAAGCCCTGGGGCCAACGTCCTGACTTTC.

This clonotype was found a few times. V gene TRBV2 combines with J gene TRBJ2-6; D could derive from TRBD1 or TRBD2 (6 bases each). Trimming left V 10 bases short and J 11 bases short, with 9 bases between. There are 10 residues in the CDR3. CDR1 SNHLY and CDR2 FYNNEI come from the germline V gene. The CDR3 spells CATRGHVLTF. The CDR3, as DNA: TGTGCCACCCGGGGGCACGTCCTGACTTTC. The whole variable domain, remainder taken from reference TRBV2 and TRBJ2-6, is EPEVTQTPSHQVTQMGQEVILRCVPISNHLYFYWYRQILGQKVEFLVSFYNNEISEKSEIFDDQFSVERPDGSNFTLKIRSTKLEDSAMYFCATRGHVLTFGAGSRLTVL.

The sample holds a few counts of this clonotype. This rearrangement joins TRBV24-1 to TRBJ1-2; D unresolved. This CDR3 region has 15 residues. The V end was cut by 2 bases, the J end by 4 bases, with 13 bases between. The germline V gene encodes CDR1 KGHDR and CDR2 SFDVKD. CDR3 sequence reads: CATSDSQEPFYGYTF. The CDR3 nucleotides are TGTGCCACCAGTGATTCCCAGGAACCCTTCTATGGCTACACCTTC.

The chain has TRBV5-5 and TRBJ2-4; 7 nucleotides match TRBD1. The DNA matches TRBJ2-7 better at its end, which makes the J call doubtful. The CDR3 has 15 residues. Germline V gene data show CDR1 as SGHKS and CDR2 as YYEKEE (reference sequence). The CDR3, as DNA: TGTGCCAGCAGTTTCTCCGGGACAGCGACCTACGAGCAGTACTTC. This gives the protein CASSFSGTATYEQYF.

This clonotype turned up a few times. The chain joins TRBV5-1 to TRBJ2-1; D is unclear. V was pared by 0 bases and J by 5 bases, with 12 bases between. CDR3 length: 15 residues. The V gene's germline CDR1 is SGHRS and CDR2 YFSETQ. For the CDR3, the DNA is TGCGCCAGCAGCTTGGGGGCTTATCTGGACAATGAGCAGTTCTTC. This gives the protein CASSLGAYLDNEQFF. The whole variable domain, filled in from reference TRBV5-1 and TRBJ2-1, reads KAGVTQTPRYLIKTRGQQVTLSCSPISGHRSVSWYQQTPGQGLQFLFEYFSETQRNKGNFPGRFSGRQFSNSRSEMNVSTLELGDSALYLCASSLGAYLDNEQFFGPGTRLTVL.

The chain combines TRBV6-1 with TRBJ2-5; a weak D match, TRBD2 (6 bases). Looked up from germline, CDR1 is MNHNS and CDR2 is SASEGT. The germline V and J ends were trimmed by 2 bases and 0 bases, with 10 bases remaining between them. This CDR3 contains 15 residues. The CDR3 DNA reads TGTGCCAGCAGTGAACGGCGGGGATACCAAGAGACCCAGTACTTC. Amino acid sequence: CASSERRGYQETQYF.

This clonotype was found a few times. The chain combines TRBV12-3 or TRBV12-4 with TRBJ2-4, with TRBD1 matching 7 bases. V was clipped by 2 bases and J by 14 bases; unmatched bases: 9. The CDR3 runs 13 residues. The CDR3 here is CASSLIQGQGEYF. The CDR3 bases are TGTGCCAGCAGTTTAATTCAAGGTCAGGGGGAGTACTTC.

V and J are TRBV2 and TRBJ2-7; D gene unclear. The V end lost 1 base, the J end lost 0 bases, and 7 bases lay between the germline ends. Germline V lookup: CDR1 SNHLY, CDR2 FYNNEI. The CDR3 consists of 14 residues. DNA for the CDR3: TGTGCCAGCAGTGAAGATGGTGGCTCCTACGAGCAGTACTTC. Protein: CASSEDGGSYEQYF.

This clonotype appeared a few times. The chain has TRBV7-2 and TRBJ2-7; 7 bases map to TRBD2. CDR1 and CDR2 (germline): SGHTA, FQGNSA. With V trimmed by 5 bases and J by 7 bases, 20 bases remained unmatched. The CDR3 extends over 17 amino acids. CDR3 DNA sequence: TGTGCCAGCAGCCGACCTCGGGCCACTAGCGCCCTTAGGGAGCAGTACTTC. It yields the protein CASSRPRATSALREQYF.

This clonotype appeared a few times. The rearrangement links TRBV15 to TRBJ2-5; a weak D match, TRBD2 (5 bases). The CDR3 consists of 15 residues. Looked up from germline, CDR1 is LNHNV and CDR2 is YYDKDF (reference sequence). Trimming took 0 bases from V and 1 from J, leaving 9 bases between them. The CDR3 DNA sequence: TGTGCCACCAGCAGAGATTTGAGCGGCCAAGAGACCCAGTACTTC. Its protein is CATSRDLSGQETQYF.

Details on this clonotype: A much bigger clone sits one base away, suggesting this may be a read error. The chain combines TRBV27 with TRBJ2-7; TRBD1 aligns across 8 bases. J lost 3 bases, V lost 6 bases, and 4 bases had no gene match. The CDR3 is 13 amino acids. Looked up from germline, CDR1 is MNHEY and CDR2 is SMNVEV (reference sequence). The CDR3 sequence: CASRAGGFYEQYF. The CDR3 DNA reads TGTGCCAGCAGGGCAGGGGGCTTCTACGAGCAGTACTTC.

The chain has TRBV4-2 and TRBJ1-2; maybe TRBD1 (5 bases). The CDR3 has 17 amino acids. Germline loops: CDR1 LGHNA, CDR2 YNFKEQ. Deletions cut 4 bases from V and 6 bases from J, with 24 bases between. DNA of the CDR3: TGTGCCAGCAGCCTCACCGGGGCCCGACGGAGCGGAGATGGCTACACCTTC. Its protein product is CASSLTGARRSGDGYTF.

To note about this clonotype: This may stem from a read error, because a much larger clone lies one nucleotide away. V gene TRBV29-1 combines with J gene TRBJ2-1; 11 bases are shared with TRBD2. CDR1 is SQVTM and CDR2 is ANQGSEA in the germline V gene. CDR3 size: 14 residues. The junction had 11 bases not matched to a gene; V was cut back by 6 bases and J by 10 bases. The CDR3 DNA follows: TGCAGCGTCAAGACTAGCGGGGCCTCCTACGAGCAGTTCTTC. Translating gives CSVKTSGASYEQFF.